A selection of T cell receptor beta chains follows, all from one sample in a study of T cell responses to AZD1222 COVID-19 vaccine. Data came from immunoSEQ multiplex PCR; TCRdb stores just in-frame clones and leaves some out. The data contain about 120,000 clones, 88% of them singletons. Sequenced material: peripheral blood, taken on day 0 of AZD1222 vaccination. The origin of the receptors is an adult in good health. CDR3s include the opening cysteine and the closing phenylalanine or tryptophan. A D gene is named only where the DNA matches it firmly. Expanded clones get a size class; other rows say once, few or many, or leave the size out.

TRBV2	-	TRBJ2-3	-	TGTGCCAGCAGTTTCTTATCTAGCACAGATACGCAGTATTTT	CASSFLSSTDTQYF
TRBV27	-	TRBJ2-2	-	TGTGCCAGCAGTTTCAGCGGGGAGCTGTTTTTT	CASSFSGELFF
TRBV24-1	TRBD1	TRBJ1-2	-	TGTGCCACCAGTGATTCGACAGGGGCCTTGAGTGGCTACACCTTC	CATSDSTGALSGYTF
TRBV12-5	-	TRBJ2-1	-	TGTGCTAGTGGTTCCCGCCACAATGAGCAGTTCTTC	CASGSRHNEQFF
TRBV6-4	TRBD1	TRBJ2-1	-	TGTGCCAGCAGCAATACAGGGGGTCTATACAATGAGCAGTTCTTC	CASSNTGGLYNEQFF
TRBV25-1	TRBD2	TRBJ2-1	-	TGTGCCAGCAGCGTAGGGGCTAGCGGAGCCTACAATGAGCAGTTCTTC	CASSVGASGAYNEQFF
TRBV4-2	-	TRBJ1-1	-	TGTGCCAGCAGCCAAGATGTGGGGGTGGACACTGAAGCTTTCTTT	CASSQDVGVDTEAFF
TRBV5-5	-	TRBJ1-1	-	TGTGCCAGCAGCTCCGGACCCCCGGAGACTGAAGCTTTCTTT	CASSSGPPETEAFF
TRBV27	TRBD2	TRBJ2-2	-	TGTGCCAGCAGATCCACCATCCGTACTAGCGGGTCTATATTAAGGAACACCGGGGAGCTGTTTTTT	CASRSTIRTSGSILRNTGELFF
TRBV6-5	TRBD1	TRBJ1-5	-	TGTGCCAGCAGCCTTGACAGGGTCAATCAGCCCCAGCATTTT	CASSLDRVNQPQHF
TRBV5-5	-	TRBJ1-3	-	TGTGCCAGCAGCTGGCAGCTAAACCTCTCTGGAAACACCATATATTTT	CASSWQLNLSGNTIYF
TRBV6-5	-	TRBJ1-5	-	TGTGCCACCTCGAGGGGGGGCCTCGGTCAGCCCCAGCATTTT	CATSRGGLGQPQHF
TRBV10-2	-	TRBJ1-5	once	TGCGCCAGCAGTGAAGCGGGTGGCAATCAGCCCCAGCATTTT	CASSEAGGNQPQHF
TRBV5-4	-	TRBJ2-7	-	TGTGCCAGCAGCTTGGGCAGCACCTACGAGCAGTACTTC	CASSLGSTYEQYF
TRBV29-1	-	TRBJ2-5	-	TGCAGCGTTGAAGCCAGACACCGACCCCAAGAGACCCAGTACTTC	CSVEARHRPQETQYF
TRBV3-1/TRBV3-2	TRBD1	TRBJ1-1	-	TGTGCCAGCAGCCATCCTACAGGGGGCGCGGGTACGACTGAAGCTTTCTTT	CASSHPTGGAGTTEAFF
TRBV18	-	TRBJ1-6	-	TGTGCCAGCTCACCTGTCCGGGCTCAGGAGTCCCTCCACTTT	CASSPVRAQESLHF
TRBV3-1/TRBV3-2	TRBD1	TRBJ2-5	-	TGTGCCAGCAGCCTAGGGACAGGGGGAGAGACCCAGTACTTC	CASSLGTGGETQYF
TRBV27	TRBD2	TRBJ2-1	-	TGTGCCAGCAGCCTCTTTTCGGGGACTAGCGGGGGGGCGTCCTACAATGAGCAGTTCTTC	CASSLFSGTSGGASYNEQFF
TRBV5-5	-	TRBJ2-3	once	TGTGCCAGCAGCTTGGTGCTCAAGGGCAGCACAGATACGCAGTATTTT	CASSLVLKGSTDTQYF
TRBV4-1	-	TRBJ2-7	-	TGCGCCAGCAGCGCCGGGACAAACTCCTACGAGCAGTACTTC	CASSAGTNSYEQYF
TRBV6-2/TRBV6-3	-	TRBJ1-5	-	TGTGCCAGCAGTTCGAGGGGCCCACGCGTTTTCAATCAGCCCCAGCATTTT	CASSSRGPRVFNQPQHF
TRBV12-5	-	TRBJ1-1	-	TGTGCTAGTGGTCTGAATGGGAACACTGAAGCTTTCTTT	CASGLNGNTEAFF
TRBV28	-	TRBJ1-1	-	TGTGCCAGCAGTCACCTCCTGACTGGAGGCACTGAAGCTTTCTTT	CASSHLLTGGTEAFF
TRBV3-1/TRBV3-2	-	TRBJ1-2	-	TGTGCCAGCAGCCAAGGTTCCAGGGGCGACCTGCATGGCTACACCTTC	CASSQGSRGDLHGYTF
TRBV2	-	TRBJ1-5	-	TGTGCCAGCAGTGGCCAGGGTGCCGGCAATCAGCCCCAGCATTTT	CASSGQGAGNQPQHF
TRBV7-9	-	TRBJ2-3	few	TGTGCCAGCGGGGGGACAGCCGATACGCAGTATTTT	CASGGTADTQYF
TRBV7-8	TRBD1	TRBJ2-7	-	TGTGCCAGCAGCTCAACCGGGACAGGGTTAACCTACGAGCAGTACTTC	CASSSTGTGLTYEQYF
TRBV3-1/TRBV3-2	-	TRBJ1-1	once	TGTGCCAGCAGTCTTAGACAGGCCACTGAAGCTTTCTTT	CASSLRQATEAFF
TRBV6-6	-	TRBJ1-1	-	TGTGCCAGCAGTGGAAGTACGGCAATGAACACTGAAGCTTTCTTT	CASSGSTAMNTEAFF
TRBV5-4	TRBD1	TRBJ2-3	-	TGTGCCAGCAGGACAGGGACAGATACGCAGTATTTT	CASRTGTDTQYF
TRBV6-6	-	TRBJ1-4	-	TGTGCCAGCAGTTACTCGAGGGGGGCAACTAATGAAAAACTGTTTTTT	CASSYSRGATNEKLFF
TRBV4-1	-	TRBJ1-4	-	TGCGCCAGCAGCCAAGTATGGGTGTATGAAAAACTGTTTTTT	CASSQVWVYEKLFF
TRBV7-9	-	TRBJ1-6	-	TGTGCCAGCAGCTTAGCTCAGGGTGGGAGATCCTATAATTCACCCCTCCACTTT	CASSLAQGGRSYNSPLHF
TRBV12-5	-	TRBJ1-2	-	TGTGCTAGTGGTTTGACGCACAGGGTAGATGGCTACACCTTC	CASGLTHRVDGYTF
TRBV7-9	-	TRBJ2-7	-	TGTGCCAGCAGCTTAGCTAACTCCTACGAGCAGTACTTC	CASSLANSYEQYF
TRBV10-3	-	TRBJ2-1	-	TGTGCCATCAGTGAAGGAACCAATGAGCAGTTCTTC	CAISEGTNEQFF
TRBV5-8	TRBD1	TRBJ1-4	-	TGTGCCAGCAGCCTAAAAGGACAGGGGACACTAACAACTAATGAAAAACTGTTTTTT	CASSLKGQGTLTTNEKLFF
TRBV19	-	TRBJ1-4	-	TGTGCCAGTAAATTCGAGAGATCAACTAATGAAAAACTGTTTTTT	CASKFERSTNEKLFF
TRBV28	-	TRBJ1-2	-	TGTGCCAGCAGGGTCGGAACTAACTATGGCTACACCTTC	CASRVGTNYGYTF
TRBV7-8	-	TRBJ1-2	-	TGTGCCAGCAACCGTTCGCCCGGAAAATCTGGCTACACCTTC	CASNRSPGKSGYTF
TRBV7-2	-	TRBJ1-6	-	TGTGCCAGCAGCTCGCGGACAGTCTCGGGGAATTCACCCCTCCACTTT	CASSSRTVSGNSPLHF
TRBV29-1	-	TRBJ1-2	-	TGCAGCGTTGCAGACCTCCTCCGCTACACCTTC	CSVADLLRYTF
TRBV7-6	-	TRBJ1-5	-	TGTGCCAGCAGCTTAGCGTTGGGGTCCAATCAGCCCCAGCATTTT	CASSLALGSNQPQHF